This T cell receptor beta chain originates from a study of cytomegalovirus exposure and HLA in healthy donors. About the study: The same platform as the roughly 670 first-cohort repertoires was used for the roughly 130 validation repertoires, a later analysis reported. Study results and caveats: A later analysis found first-cohort TCR clusters tended to co-occur in the 130 or so validation repertoires. In vitro experiments confirmed that three CMV-associated chains were specific for CMV antigens.

J gave up 4 bases and V 2 bases, and 7 bases lay outside the gene matches. CDR3 length: 18 residues. Per germline, CDR1 MDHEN and CDR2 SYDVKM. The data were produced by immunoSEQ multiplex PCR, yet TCRdb's version contains in-frame clones alone and is incomplete. The sample lists approximately 270,000 clones; around 90% were seen once. For this clone: What it binds is not known.

The donors were in the approximately 130-subject validation cohort; that cohort was separate from the roughly 700-subject first cohort. The sequence was collected from a young woman in good health and CMV-seronegative. Sequences were obtained from PBMCs. The chain joins TRBV28 to TRBJ2-1; 14 nucleotides line up with TRBD2. The CDR3 DNA is TGTGCCAGCAGTTTAATGGCAGGACTAGCGGGGGGTTACAATGAGCAGTTCTTC. The encoded protein is CASSLMAGLAGGYNEQFF. Supplemented by reference TRBV28 and TRBJ2-1, the full variable domain reads DVKVTQSSRYLVKRTGEKVFLECVQDMDHENMFWYRQDPGLGLRLIYFSYDVKMKEKGDIPEGYSVSREKKERFSLILESASTNQTSMYLCASSLMAGLAGGYNEQFFGPGTRLTVL.